This T cell receptor (beta chain) comes out of a study of T cells after posttransplantation cyclophosphamide. The CDR3 length is 14 residues. CDR1 and CDR2 (germline): MNHNS, SASEGT. With 6 bases removed from V and 6 bases from J, the gap between germline ends came to 14 bases. The repertoire was sequenced with immunoSEQ multiplex PCR; TCRdb's copy has only in-frame clones and lacks some. The data contain about 9,200 clones, roughly 89% of them singletons. This clone was detected only once. The chain couples TRBV6-1 to TRBJ1-4; D perhaps matches TRBD1 (6 bases). The sequence was collected from a woman aged 55-69 years in good health, CMV-negative, and a related stem cell transplant donor. Sequenced sample: memory CD4+ T cells sorted from PBMCs. CDR3 amino acids: CASRKQGGDEKLFF. In nucleotides, the CDR3 is TGTGCCAGCAGGAAACAGGGAGGGGATGAAAAACTGTTTTTT.